The clone carrying this T cell receptor beta chain was recorded once. Its specificity is not known. Sample-barcoded 5' priming and a J-beta primer mix drove a second PCR of about 6 to 11 cycles. Each cDNA molecule was tagged by a template-switch adaptor that had 12 random nucleotides. Each sample provided no less than 2.5 million CDR3-containing paired-end reads. TCRdb passed the 5' RACE reads through MiXCR, listing each CDR3 protein once. The repertoire consists of roughly 720,000 distinct CDR3 sequences, with roughly 53% occurring once and the leading ten covering under 50%. This specimen belongs to a study of blood T cells in healthy people across ages. Study-wide findings and caveats: Researchers report that TCR beta diversity correlated strongly with naive T cell percentage. A greater number of naive CD4+ cells and higher diversity distinguished long-lived donors from aged donors.

Germline V lookup: CDR1 MNHEY, CDR2 SVGEGT. There are 14 residues in the CDR3. With 6 bases removed from V and 0 bases from J, the gap between germline ends came to 6 bases. The receptor was derived from an elderly man in good health. The material sequenced was blood. This rearrangement joins TRBV6-2 or TRBV6-3 to TRBJ2-6; no definite D call. This CDR3 reads CASRQTSGANVLTF. The CDR3 coding sequence is TGTGCCAGCAGGCAAACCTCTGGGGCCAACGTCCTGACTTTC.